This T cell receptor (beta chain) was sequenced for a study of response to subunit inactivated influenza vaccine. Study results and caveats: With each seasonal influenza vaccination, the authors suggested, few new T cells are recruited.

Germline V gene sequence: CDR1 SEHNR, CDR2 FQNEAQ (reference sequence). With 2 bases removed from V and 3 bases from J, the gap between germline ends came to 14 bases. CDR3 length: 16 amino acids. TCRdb re-called the RT-PCR reads with MiXCR, one entry per CDR3 protein. This table holds 530,000 or so distinct CDR3 sequences, about 14% found once. This clonotype has a handful of counts. The antigen remains undetermined. The input for sequencing was PBMCs from blood, taken about 12 days after vaccination. V usage is TRBV7-9 and J usage is TRBJ2-1; D is unresolved. This receptor was taken from a man in his fifties who received an inactivated influenza vaccine. As DNA, the CDR3 is TGTGCCAGCAGCTTAAATTTCTTAGCATTCTACAATGAGCAGTTCTTC. Translation: CASSLNFLAFYNEQFF.